The TCR beta chain described here comes from a study of T cells in tumors after PD-1 blockade. Tumor or blood genomic DNA was sequenced, with inputs of about 550 ng to 6,004 ng. CDR1 and CDR2 from the germline V gene are LGHDT and YNNKEL (reference sequence). Trimming cost V 3 bases and J 6 bases, with 12 bases left between them. The length of the CDR3 is 13 residues. As for this clone: Its antigen remains unknown.

Points from the study as a whole: Blood contained about 40% of the tumor's TCR clonotypes.

Only in-frame clones appear in the TCRdb table, and some are missing; sequencing was by immunoSEQ multiplex PCR. In the table there are 50,000 or so clones, more than 75% of which are singletons. The sequencing here drew on PBMCs, taken before anti-PD-1 treatment. The TCR sequence derives from a human donor with basal cell carcinoma. J is TRBJ2-7 and V is TRBV3-1 (or the pseudogene TRBV3-2), with D possibly matching TRBD1 (5 bases). The CDR3: CASSQGPRIEQYF. Here the CDR3 DNA reads TGTGCCAGCAGCCAGGGGCCGAGGATCGAGCAGTACTTC.